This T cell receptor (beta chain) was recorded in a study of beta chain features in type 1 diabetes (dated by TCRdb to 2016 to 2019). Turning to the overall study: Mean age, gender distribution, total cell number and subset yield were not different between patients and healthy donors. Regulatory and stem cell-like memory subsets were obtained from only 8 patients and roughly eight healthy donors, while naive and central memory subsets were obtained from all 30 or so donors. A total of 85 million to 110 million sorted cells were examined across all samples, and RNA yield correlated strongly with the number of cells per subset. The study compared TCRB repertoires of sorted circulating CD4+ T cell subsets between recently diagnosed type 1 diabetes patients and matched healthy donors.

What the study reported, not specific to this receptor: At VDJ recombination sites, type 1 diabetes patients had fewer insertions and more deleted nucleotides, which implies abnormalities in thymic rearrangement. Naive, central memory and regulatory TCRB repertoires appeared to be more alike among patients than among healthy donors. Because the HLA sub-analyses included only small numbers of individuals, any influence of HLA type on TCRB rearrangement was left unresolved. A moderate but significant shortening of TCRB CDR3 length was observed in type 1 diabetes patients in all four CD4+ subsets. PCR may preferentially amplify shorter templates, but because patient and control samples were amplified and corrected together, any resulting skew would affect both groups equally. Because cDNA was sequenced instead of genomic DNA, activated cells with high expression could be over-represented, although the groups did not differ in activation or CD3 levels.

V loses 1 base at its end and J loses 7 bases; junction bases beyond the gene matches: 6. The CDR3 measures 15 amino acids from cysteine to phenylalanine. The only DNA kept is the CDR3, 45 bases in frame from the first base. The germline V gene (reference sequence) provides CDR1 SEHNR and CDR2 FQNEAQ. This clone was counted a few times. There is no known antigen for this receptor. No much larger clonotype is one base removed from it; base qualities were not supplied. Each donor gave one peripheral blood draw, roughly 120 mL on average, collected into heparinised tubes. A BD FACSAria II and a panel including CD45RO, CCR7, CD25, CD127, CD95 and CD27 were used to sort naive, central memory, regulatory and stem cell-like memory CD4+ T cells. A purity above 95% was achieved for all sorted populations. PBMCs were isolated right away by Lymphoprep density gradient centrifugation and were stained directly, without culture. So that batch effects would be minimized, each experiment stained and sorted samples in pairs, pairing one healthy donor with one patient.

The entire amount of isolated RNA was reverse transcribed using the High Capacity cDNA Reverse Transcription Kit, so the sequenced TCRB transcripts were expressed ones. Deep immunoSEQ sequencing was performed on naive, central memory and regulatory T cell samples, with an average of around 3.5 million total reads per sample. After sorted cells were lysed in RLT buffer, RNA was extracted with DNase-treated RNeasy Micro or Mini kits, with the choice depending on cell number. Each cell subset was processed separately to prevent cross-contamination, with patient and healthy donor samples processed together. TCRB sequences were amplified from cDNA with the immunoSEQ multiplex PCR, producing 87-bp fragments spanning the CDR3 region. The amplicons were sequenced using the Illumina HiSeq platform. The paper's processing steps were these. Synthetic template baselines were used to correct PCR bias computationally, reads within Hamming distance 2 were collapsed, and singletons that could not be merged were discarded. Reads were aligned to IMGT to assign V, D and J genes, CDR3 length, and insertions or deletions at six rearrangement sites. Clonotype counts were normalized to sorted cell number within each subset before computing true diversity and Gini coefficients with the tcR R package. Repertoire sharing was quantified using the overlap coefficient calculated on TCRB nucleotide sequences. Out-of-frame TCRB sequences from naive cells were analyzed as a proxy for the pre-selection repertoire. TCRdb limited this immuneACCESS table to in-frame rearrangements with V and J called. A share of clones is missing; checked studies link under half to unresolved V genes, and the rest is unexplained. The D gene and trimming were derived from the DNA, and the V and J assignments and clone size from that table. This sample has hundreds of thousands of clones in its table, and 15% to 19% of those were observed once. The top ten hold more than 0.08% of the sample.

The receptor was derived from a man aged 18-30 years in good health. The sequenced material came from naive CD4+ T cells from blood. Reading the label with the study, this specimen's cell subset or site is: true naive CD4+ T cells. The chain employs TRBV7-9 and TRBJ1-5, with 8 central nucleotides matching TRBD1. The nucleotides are TGTGCCAGCAGCTTAGATGGGCAGGGGGCACAGCCCCAGCATTTT. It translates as CASSLDGQGAQPQHF.